The clone carrying this T cell receptor (beta chain) was found many times. What it recognizes is unknown. The sample comes from a study of Graves' ophthalmopathy and Graves' hyperthyroidism. Germline CDR1 and CDR2: SGHTA and FQGTGA. This CDR3 has 15 residues. V gave up 5 bases and J gave up 8 bases, with 21 bases separating them. Findings of the study overall: Its predictions of ophthalmopathy progression gave the model 60% to 71% sensitivity and 72.22% specificity. Discrimination between ophthalmopathy and stable hyperthyroidism by a 13-signature model showed more than 85% sensitivity and 70% to 82% specificity.

TCR beta CDR3 regions were amplified from RNA transcripts. An opening RT-PCR round employed HTBI primers and preceded a second-round multiplex PCR. From the multiplex PCR reads, TCRdb called clonotypes with MiXCR, one entry per CDR3 protein. The sample records 580,000 or so distinct CDR3 sequences, approximately 35% being singletons. V and J are TRBV7-3 and TRBJ1-2; D possibly corresponds to TRBD1 (6 bases). This clonotype originated in an adult man with Graves' hyperthyroidism. Sequenced material: peripheral blood or thyroid tissue (not recorded which). The CDR3 here is CASSEHVGGAEGYTF. CDR3 in DNA: TGTGCCAGCAGCGAACACGTTGGGGGGGCTGAGGGCTACACCTTC.